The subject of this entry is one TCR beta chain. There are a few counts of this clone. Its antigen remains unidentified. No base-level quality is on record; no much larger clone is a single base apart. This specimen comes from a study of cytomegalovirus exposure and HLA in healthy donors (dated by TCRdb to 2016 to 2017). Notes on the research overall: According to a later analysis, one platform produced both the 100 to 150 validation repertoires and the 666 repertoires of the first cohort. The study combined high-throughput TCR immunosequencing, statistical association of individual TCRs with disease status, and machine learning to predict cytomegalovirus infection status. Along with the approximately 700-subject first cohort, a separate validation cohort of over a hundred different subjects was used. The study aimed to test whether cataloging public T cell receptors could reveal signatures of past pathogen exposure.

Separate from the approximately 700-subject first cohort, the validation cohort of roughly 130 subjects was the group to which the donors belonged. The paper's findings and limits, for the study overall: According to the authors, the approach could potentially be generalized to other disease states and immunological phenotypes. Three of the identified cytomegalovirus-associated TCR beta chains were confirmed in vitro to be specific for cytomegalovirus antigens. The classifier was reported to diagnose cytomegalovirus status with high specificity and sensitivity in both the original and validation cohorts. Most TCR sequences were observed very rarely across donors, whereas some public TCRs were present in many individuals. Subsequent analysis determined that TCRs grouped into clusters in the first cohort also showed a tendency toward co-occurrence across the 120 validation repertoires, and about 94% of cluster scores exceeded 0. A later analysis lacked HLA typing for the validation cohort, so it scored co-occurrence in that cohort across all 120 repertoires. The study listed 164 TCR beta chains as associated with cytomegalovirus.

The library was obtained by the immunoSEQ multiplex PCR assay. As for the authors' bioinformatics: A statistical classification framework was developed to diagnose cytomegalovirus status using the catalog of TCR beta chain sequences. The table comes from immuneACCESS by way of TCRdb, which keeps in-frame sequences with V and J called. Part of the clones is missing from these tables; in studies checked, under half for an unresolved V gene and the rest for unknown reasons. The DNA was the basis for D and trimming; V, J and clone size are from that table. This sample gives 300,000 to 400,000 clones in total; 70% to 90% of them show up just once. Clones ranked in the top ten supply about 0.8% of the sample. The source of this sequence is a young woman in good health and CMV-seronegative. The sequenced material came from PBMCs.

The CDR3 region has the sequence CASSGGRGHGYTF. The nucleotide sequence is given as TGTGCCAGCAGCGGAGGCAGGGGGCATGGCTACACCTTC. In this chain, TRBV21-1 is recombined with TRBJ1-2; the table's D call, TRBD1, was not checked against the DNA. TRBV21-1 is marked as a pseudogene. Its CDR3 holds 13 amino acids, cysteine through phenylalanine. Of the read, only the CDR3 DNA is kept; its 39 bases are in frame from base 1.